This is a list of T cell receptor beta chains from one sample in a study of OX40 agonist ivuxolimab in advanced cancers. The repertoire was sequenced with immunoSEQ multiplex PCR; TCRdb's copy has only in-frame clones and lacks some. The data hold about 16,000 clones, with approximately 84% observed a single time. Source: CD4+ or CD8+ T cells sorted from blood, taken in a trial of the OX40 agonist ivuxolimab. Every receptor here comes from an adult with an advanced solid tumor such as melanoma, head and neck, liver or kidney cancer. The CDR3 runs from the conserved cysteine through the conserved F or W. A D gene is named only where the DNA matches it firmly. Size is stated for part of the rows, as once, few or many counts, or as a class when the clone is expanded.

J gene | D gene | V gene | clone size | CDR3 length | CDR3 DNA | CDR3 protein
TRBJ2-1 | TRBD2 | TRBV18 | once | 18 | TGTGCCAGCTCACCGCCCGGACTAGCGGGAGGGCCTCGAAATGAGCAGTTCTTC | CASSPPGLAGGPRNEQFF
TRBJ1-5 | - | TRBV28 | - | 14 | TGTGCCAGCAGTTATAGGACAGTGGCTCAGCCCCAGCATTTT | CASSYRTVAQPQHF
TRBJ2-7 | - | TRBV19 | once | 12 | TGTGCCAGTAGTATAGTTGGGAACGAGCAGTACTTC | CASSIVGNEQYF
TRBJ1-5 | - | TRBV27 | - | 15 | TGTGCCAGCAGGTCGGGGCGACAGTACAATCAGCCCCAGCATTTT | CASRSGRQYNQPQHF
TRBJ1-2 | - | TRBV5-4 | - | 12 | TGTGCCAGCAGCTTGGCAGGGGATGGCTACACCTTC | CASSLAGDGYTF
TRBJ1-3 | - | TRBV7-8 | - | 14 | TGTGCCAGCAGCTTAGCAGGATTTGGAAACACCATATATTTT | CASSLAGFGNTIYF
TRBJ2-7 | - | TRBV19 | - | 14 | TGTGCCACCTCCCTGGGTAATCCCTCCTACGAGCAGTACTTC | CATSLGNPSYEQYF
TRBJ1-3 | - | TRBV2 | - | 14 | TGTGCCAGCAGATTTTCGGGCCTGGAGAACACCATATATTTT | CASRFSGLENTIYF
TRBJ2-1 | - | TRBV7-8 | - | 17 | TGTGCCAGCAGCTTAGGTGTGACAGGCCTTGGGGTCAATGAGCAGTTCTTC | CASSLGVTGLGVNEQFF
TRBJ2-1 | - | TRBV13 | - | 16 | TGTGCCAGCAGCTCCGGGACTCCTCGGTTCTACAATGAGCAGTTCTTC | CASSSGTPRFYNEQFF
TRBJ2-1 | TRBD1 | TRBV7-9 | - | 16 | TGTGCCAGCAGCTTAGTACACAGGGGATCCTACAATGAGCAGTTCTTC | CASSLVHRGSYNEQFF
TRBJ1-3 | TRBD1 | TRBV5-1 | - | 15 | TGCGCCAGCAGCTCGGAGGGGGCTACTGGAAACACCATATATTTT | CASSSEGATGNTIYF
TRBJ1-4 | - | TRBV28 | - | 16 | TGTGCCAGCAGTTCATCTACGGCTGCAACTAATGAAAAACTGTTTTTT | CASSSSTAATNEKLFF
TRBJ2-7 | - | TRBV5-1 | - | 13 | TGCGCCAGCAGCTTATCAAGGTCCTACGAGCAGTACTTC | CASSLSRSYEQYF
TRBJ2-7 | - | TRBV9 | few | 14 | TGTGCCAGCAGCGTAGAACCCCGCTCCTACGAGCAGTACTTC | CASSVEPRSYEQYF
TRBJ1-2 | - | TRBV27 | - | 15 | TGTGCCAGCAGTCCAGCGGGAGATATTATGGGGGGCTACACCTTC | CASSPAGDIMGGYTF
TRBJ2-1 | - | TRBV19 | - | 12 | TGTGCCAGTAGTAATCAAGGAAATGAGCAGTTCTTC | CASSNQGNEQFF
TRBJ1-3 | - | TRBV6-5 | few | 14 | TGTGCCAGCAGCTACCTGGGCTCTGGAAACACCATATATTTT | CASSYLGSGNTIYF
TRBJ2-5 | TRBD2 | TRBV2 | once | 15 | TGTGCCAGCAGTGAAGTAGCGGGGGGGCAAGAGACCCAGTACTTC | CASSEVAGGQETQYF
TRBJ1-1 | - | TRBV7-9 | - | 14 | TGTGCCAGCAGCTTTTTTGGGAGGAGCACTGAAGCTTTCTTT | CASSFFGRSTEAFF
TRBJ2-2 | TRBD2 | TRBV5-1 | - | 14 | TGCGCCAGCAGCAGAGGACTAGCGGCCGGGGAGCTGTTTTTT | CASSRGLAAGELFF
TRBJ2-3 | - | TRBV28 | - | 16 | TGTGCCAGCAGTATCACAGGGTACAGGGGCACAGATACGCAGTATTTT | CASSITGYRGTDTQYF
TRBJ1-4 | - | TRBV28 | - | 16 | TGTGCCAGCAGACCCGGTTCCCGGGGGGTGAATGAAAAACTGTTTTTT | CASRPGSRGVNEKLFF
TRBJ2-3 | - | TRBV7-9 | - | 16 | TGTGCCAGCAGCTCCTTGGACTATCCATACACAGATACGCAGTATTTT | CASSSLDYPYTDTQYF
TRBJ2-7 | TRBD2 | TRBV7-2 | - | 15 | TGTGCCAGCAGCTCTTTAGCGGGAGGGCTCCCCGAGCAGTACTTC | CASSSLAGGLPEQYF
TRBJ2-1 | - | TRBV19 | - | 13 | TGTGCCAGTACCCCGGCTAATTACAATGAGCAGTTCTTC | CASTPANYNEQFF
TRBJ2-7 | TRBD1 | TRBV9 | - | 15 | TGTGCCAGCAGCTTCCGGGACAGGGTTCCCAACGAGCAGTACTTC | CASSFRDRVPNEQYF
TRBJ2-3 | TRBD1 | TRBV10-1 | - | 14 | TGCGCCAGCGCACGGGACAGCAGCACAGATACGCAGTATTTT | CASARDSSTDTQYF
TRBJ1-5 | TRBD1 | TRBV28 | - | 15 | TGTGCCAGCAGTTTACGACAGGGGAATATTCAGCCCCAGCATTTT | CASSLRQGNIQPQHF
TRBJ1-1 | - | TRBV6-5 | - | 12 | TGTGCCAGCGGGCAGCAGAACACTGAAGCTTTCTTT | CASGQQNTEAFF
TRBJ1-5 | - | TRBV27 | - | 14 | TGTGCCAGCAGTCTCCGCGGTCCTAATCAGCCCCAGCATTTT | CASSLRGPNQPQHF
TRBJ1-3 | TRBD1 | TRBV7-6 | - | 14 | TGTGCCAGCAGCTTAGCAGGGGGCGGAAACACCATATATTTT | CASSLAGGGNTIYF
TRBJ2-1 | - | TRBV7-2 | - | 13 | TGTGCCAGCAGCTTTAGCCCGTACAATGAGCAGTTCTTC | CASSFSPYNEQFF
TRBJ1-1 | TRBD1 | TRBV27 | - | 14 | TGTGCCAGCAGTGACAGGGGGCTAAACACTGAAGCTTTCTTT | CASSDRGLNTEAFF
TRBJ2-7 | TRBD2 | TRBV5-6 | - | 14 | TGTGCCAGCAGGGCCGGGACTAGCTTCTACGAGCAGTACTTC | CASRAGTSFYEQYF
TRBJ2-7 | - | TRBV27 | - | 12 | TGTGCCAGCAGTTCTCAGGGGTACGAGCAGTACTTC | CASSSQGYEQYF
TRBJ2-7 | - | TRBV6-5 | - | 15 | TGTGCCAGCAGTTACGGGCAGAGTCTAACCTACGAGCAGTACTTC | CASSYGQSLTYEQYF
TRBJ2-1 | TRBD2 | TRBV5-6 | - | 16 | TGTGCCAGCAGCTTGCTGCTAGCGGGAAGATACAATGAGCAGTTCTTC | CASSLLLAGRYNEQFF
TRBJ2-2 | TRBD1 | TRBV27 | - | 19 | TGTGCCAGCACCTCGGGGCAGGGGGCCCCCAGCATTAGTTCCGGGGAGCTGTTTTTT | CASTSGQGAPSISSGELFF
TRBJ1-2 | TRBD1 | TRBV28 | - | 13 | TGTGCCAGCAGTTCCACAGGGGGCAGTGGCTACACCTTC | CASSSTGGSGYTF
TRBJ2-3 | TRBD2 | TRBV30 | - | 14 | TGTGCCTGGGGACTAGCGGCGGGGGCAGATACGCAGTATTTT | CAWGLAAGADTQYF
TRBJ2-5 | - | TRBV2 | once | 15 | TGTGCCAGCACCCCAGGGGCCTCGAGGATCGAGACCCAGTACTTC | CASTPGASRIETQYF
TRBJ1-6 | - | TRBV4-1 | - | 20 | TGCGCCAGCAGCCAAGAATCGGTCAGGGGAGGGGAGGTTGGTAATTCACCCCTCCACTTT | CASSQESVRGGEVGNSPLHF
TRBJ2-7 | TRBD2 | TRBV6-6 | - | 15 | TGTGCCAGCAGTTCGGGACGGGGGGTCGGGTACGAGCAGTACTTC | CASSSGRGVGYEQYF
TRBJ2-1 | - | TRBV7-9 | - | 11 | TGTGCCAGCAGCTACGGGGATGAGCAGTTCTTC | CASSYGDEQFF